This T cell receptor beta chain was sequenced during a study of cytomegalovirus exposure and HLA in healthy donors (dated by TCRdb to about 2017). At the level of the whole study: An earlier analysis of about 530 of the donors reported 276 Gb of sequence data and roughly 120 million unique TCR beta sequences obtained from around 190 million T cells. The study aimed to test whether cataloging public T cell receptors could reveal signatures of past pathogen exposure. Donor age, sex, ethnicity and CMV serostatus were collected together with the repertoire data. Both class I and class II loci were covered by HLA typing, at four-digit resolution. In a later analysis, previously published TCR beta repertoires from 550 to 700 donors were re-analyzed and high-resolution HLA genotyping was added so that TCR occurrence patterns could be studied. Along with the approximately 650-subject first cohort, a separate validation cohort of about 110 different subjects was used. Of the 350 to 450 genotyped donors, 65% to 90% were placed in the genetic ancestry cluster associated with self-reported Caucasian donors. To predict cytomegalovirus infection status, the study brought together high-throughput TCR immunosequencing, statistical association of individual TCRs with disease status, and machine learning. In the later analysis, no new phenotypic data were used to find candidate immune exposures; instead, reliance was placed on TCR beta sequences and their occurrence across donors. In a later genetic analysis, genome-wide SNP genotypes for about 65% of the roughly 700 donors were used, and that subset was treated as a discovery cohort. The number of donors typed differed by locus, with 629-630 for A, B, C, DRB1 and DQB1, roughly 520 for DQA1, over 600 for DPA1, and approximately 470 for DPB1. An earlier analysis of around 640 of the donors used high-throughput TCR beta sequencing to judge whether each TCR beta V gene segment behaved as functional or pseudogenic. An early release that covered about 640 HLA-typed donors contained around 300 gigabases of sequencing data and around 80 million unique TCR sequences. Across around 400 genotyped donors of the cohort, an average of approximately 240,000 unique TCR beta nucleotide sequences per donor were sequenced, and 15% to 20% of those sequences were non-productive. Four or five DR-DQ haplotypes were treated as single units for association and clustering because of strong linkage in the cohort. All discovery cohort repertoires had been generated using a single sequencing platform. The T cell repertoires of around 730 subjects were profiled by immunosequencing and related to cytomegalovirus serostatus.

The library was generated by the immunoSEQ multiplex PCR assay. For the multiplex PCR, a mixture combining 60 forward primers for TCR Vbeta segments and 13 reverse primers for TCR Jbeta segments was used. A multiplex PCR assay on genomic DNA amplified the CDR3 region of rearranged TCR beta genes. The amplified TCR beta libraries were sequenced on the Illumina HiSeq System as 87-base-pair reads. In the authors' own workflow: A later analysis tallied tens of millions of unique TCR beta chains across the 600 to 700 repertoires, and 10 million to 11 million of those chains were shared by two or more donors. To remove PCR and sequencing errors, raw reads were error-corrected and collapsed into unique sequences using a nearest-neighbor algorithm that merged closely related sequences. To assign V, D and J gene segments, CDR3 sequences were aligned to IMGT reference sequences. For a sequence to be retained, a match of at least six nucleotides to both a V gene segment and a J gene segment was required. Rearrangements were called productive when the CDR3 lacked stop codons and stayed in frame with V and J; all others were non-productive. CDR3 was defined according to IMGT convention as the region running from the second conserved V-encoded cysteine to the conserved J-encoded phenylalanine. In an earlier analysis of roughly 610 of the donors, sequences lacking an unambiguous match to a single V gene segment were excluded. An earlier analysis of some 610 of the donors called V segments functional above 56.7% productive rearrangements and segregating when the between-donor standard deviation exceeded 5%. A statistical classification framework was built to diagnose cytomegalovirus status from the catalog of TCR beta chain sequences. V and J gene assignment, in a later analysis, came from comparing TCR nucleotide sequences with IMGT/GENE-DB human TR gene sequences. In a later analysis, CDR3 sequences and most-parsimonious VDJ recombination scenarios were assigned using the TCRdist pipeline. In a later analysis, every TCR beta chain was defined by the combination of its CDR3 amino acid sequence and its V-gene family, and reads without a unique V-gene family were dropped. To address suspected cross-contamination and a sequencing artifact, a later analysis removed several hundred highly shared, low-generation-probability nucleotide sequences. In a later analysis, a clonal expansion index was calculated for each public chain from normalized within-repertoire ranks of inferred template counts. In a later analysis, generation probabilities were computed using a VDJ recombination model fitted to out-of-frame rearrangements, and the results were checked against IGoR. Hypergeometric tests were used in a later analysis to score TCR-TCR, TCR-HLA and TCR-CMV co-occurrence, with a repertoire-size bias correction applied to the TCR pairs. False discovery rates were estimated in a later analysis by permuting HLA or CMV assignments 20 times. In a later analysis, co-occurring TCRs were grouped with DBSCAN, and TCRdist sequence similarity was added when clustering was performed within HLA-allele-positive subsets. Repertoires with fewer than 30,000 or more than 120,000 public chains were left out of co-occurrence clustering, as were five repertoires with anomalous nucleotide sharing. What TCRdb holds here is the immuneACCESS table cut down to in-frame rearrangements. Part of the clones is not present; checked against another copy, under half of the missing clones reflect an unresolved V gene, and the others are unexplained. V and J calls and clone size are as listed in that table; D and trimming were resolved from the DNA. In this sample the table shows 95,000 to 130,000 clones, around 60% of which occur a single time. The leading ten clones occupy roughly 8.6% of the sample.

The cohort was made up of 500 to 850 healthy bone marrow donors. At the time of sampling, all cohort members were nominally healthy, though unrecorded immune exposures were likely present. The donor tested CMV seropositive, placing the donor among the 290 or so seropositive members of the cohort. A peripheral blood sample was provided by each donor, and peripheral blood mononuclear cells were used for TCR beta sequencing. The Qiagen DNeasy Blood Extraction Kit was used to extract genomic DNA from the blood cell samples. CDR1 and CDR2 are drawn from the germline V gene: SGHTA, FQGNSA. The junction shows trimming of 5 bases on V and 5 bases on J, and the gene matches do not reach 12 bases of it. The CDR3 spans 18 residues, from the cysteine through the phenylalanine. Only the CDR3 DNA is retained, 54 bases long and in frame from the first base. General conclusions and limits of the study: Strong co-occurrence of HLA alleles, especially DR and DQ, made assigning TCR associations to individual alleles difficult. According to a later analysis, parvovirus B19, influenza, CMV and Epstein-Barr virus appeared linked to several top co-occurrence clusters. For the cohort, immune exposure information was limited to CMV serostatus. According to the authors, the approach could potentially be generalized to other disease states and immunological phenotypes. The study listed 150 to 200 TCR beta chains as associated with cytomegalovirus. V-gene and J-gene trimming of TCR beta chains was associated with a missense DCLRE1C variant in a later genetic analysis, and the association was replicated in an independent cohort. Because counts were too low, approximately 18 rarely observed V segments, including chromosome 9 orphons, were excluded from the earlier analysis of roughly 580 of the donors. A cluster of highly shared sequence variants was judged likely to represent a technical artifact of the sequencing pipeline. While some public TCRs were present in many individuals, most TCR sequences turned up only very rarely across donors. An earlier analysis of around 600 of the donors showed that most TCR beta V segments appeared in productive rearrangements either about 87% or about 30% of the time, which broadly matched IMGT annotations. Linkage disequilibrium might explain the correlated functional status among segregating V segments, but an unknown experimental factor could not be ruled out. In a later analysis, HLA-associated TCR beta chains showed more clonal expansion and lower generation probabilities than non-associated chains that were equally common. In a later analysis, TCR association rates were found to vary across HLA loci, with the most associated TCRs seen for DRB1 alleles and the fewest for HLA-C alleles. A later analysis associated about 17,000 TCR beta sequences with specific HLA alleles at a false discovery rate of 0.05. Some IMGT-functional V segments, including TRBV6-2 and TRBV6-3, could not be told apart with the 87-base-pair reads, so those segments were excluded. According to a later genetic analysis, donors in an Asian-associated ancestry cluster had fewer N-insertions in productive TCRs than the roughly 660-donor mean. Roughly uniform sequencing depth across donors was assumed in presence/absence analyses, although this assumption may not hold. Cytomegalovirus status was reported to be diagnosed by the classifier with high specificity and sensitivity in both the original and validation cohorts. Because HLA typing was unavailable for some donors at each locus, only the typed subset was used in association tests. Only TCR beta chains were sequenced in this cohort, and the absence of alpha or paired-chain data limited detectable features. In a later analysis, most CMV-associated TCR beta chains were found to appear HLA-restricted, with HLA associations seemingly driven largely by CMV exposure. Three of the identified cytomegalovirus-associated TCR beta chains were confirmed in vitro to be specific for cytomegalovirus antigens. A further reported finding was that TCR beta sequences accurately predicted the HLA-A and HLA-B alleles for most subjects in the first cohort.

As regards this clone: Which antigen it targets is not known. No much larger clone is present one base from it, and per-base qualities are unavailable.

This TCR was recovered from a middle-aged woman in good health and CMV-seropositive. Sequences were obtained from PBMCs. The chain is assembled from TRBV7-2 and TRBJ2-5; 15 bases in between match TRBD2. The bases read TGTGCCAGCAGCCTTGGGACTAGCGGGGGGATACGGAGGGAGACCCAGTACTTC. Its translation is CASSLGTSGGIRRETQYF.